The clone carrying this T cell receptor beta chain was seen many times. Exclusion covered patients with other autoimmune diseases or uncontrolled infections (as well as pregnancy or lactation). Diagnoses were established from clinical symptoms, serum thyroxine, TRAb, thyroid ultrasound and orbital computed tomography. The data were obtained in a study of Graves' ophthalmopathy and Graves' hyperthyroidism. The CDR3 contains 13 residues. V lost 7 bases to trimming and J lost 4 bases, with 13 bases between them. CDR1 ENHRY and CDR2 SYGVKD come from the germline V gene. RNA served as the template for amplifying TCR beta CDR3 regions. First-round RT-PCR used HTBI primers; second-round multiplex PCR followed. A single record per CDR3 protein comes from TCRdb applying MiXCR to the multiplex PCR reads. This sample yields about 380,000 distinct CDR3 sequences, of which roughly 14% are seen a single time; roughly 7% belongs to the top ten.

This receptor was identified in a young woman with stable Graves' hyperthyroidism. The chain employs TRBV10-3 and TRBJ2-5, with D possibly being TRBD2 (5 bases). Material for sequencing was peripheral blood. The CDR3 loop reads CAINGGGLETQYF. CDR3 in DNA: TGTGCCATCAATGGCGGAGGCCTAGAGACCCAGTACTTC.